This record covers a single T cell receptor beta chain. Its target is not known. This record comes from a study of T cell repertoires in cytomegalovirus infection. About the research overall: CMV epitopes that were recently identified and HLA-C-restricted were used alongside well-studied HLA-B-restricted ones. CMV infection plus the matching HLA type was flagged by public TCR beta signatures.

Study-wide findings and caveats: HLA-C-restricted CMV-specific TCR beta clonotypes were dominant in the ex vivo response. Individuals carrying CMV plus the relevant HLA were identified by cumulative frequency of public TCR beta families.

TCRdb redid the calling of the reads with MiXCR, one entry per CDR3 protein. The repertoire consists of around 300,000 distinct CDR3 sequences, with approximately 22% occurring once and the leading ten covering roughly a fifth. The CDR3 is 14 residues long. The germline V gene has CDR1 SNHLY and CDR2 FYNNEI. The V gene end was trimmed by 5 bases and the J gene end by 5 bases; junction bases not matched to a gene: 5. This material consisted of cultured PBMCs, taken from culture after CMV antigen stimulation. The chain links TRBV2 to TRBJ2-1; 8 nucleotides line up with TRBD2. This receptor was taken from a human donor in good health (CMV status not recorded). Some clones in this sample may be carry-over from other donors' samples. As DNA, the CDR3 is TGTGCCAGCAGTAAGGGACTAGGGGACAATGAGCAGTTCTTC. This sequence encodes CASSKGLGDNEQFF.